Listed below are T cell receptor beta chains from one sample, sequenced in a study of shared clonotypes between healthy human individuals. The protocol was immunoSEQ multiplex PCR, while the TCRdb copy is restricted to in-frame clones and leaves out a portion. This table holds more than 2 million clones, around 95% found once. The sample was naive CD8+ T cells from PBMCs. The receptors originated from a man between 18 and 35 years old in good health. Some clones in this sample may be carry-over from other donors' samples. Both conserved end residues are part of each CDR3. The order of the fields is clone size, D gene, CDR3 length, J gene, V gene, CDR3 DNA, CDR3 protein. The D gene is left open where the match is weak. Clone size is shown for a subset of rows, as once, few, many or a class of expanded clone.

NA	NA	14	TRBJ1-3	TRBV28	TGTGCCAGCAGTCGGGACTGGGAAGGAAACACCATATATTTT	CASSRDWEGNTIYF
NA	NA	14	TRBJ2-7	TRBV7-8	TGTGCCAGCAGCGCCGGCACTGGCGTTCTCGAGCAGTACTTC	CASSAGTGVLEQYF
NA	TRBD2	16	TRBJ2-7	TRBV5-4	TGTGCCAGCAGCTTGATTCGCTCGGGAGGGGAATACGAGCAGTACTTC	CASSLIRSGGEYEQYF
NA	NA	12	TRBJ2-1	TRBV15	TGTGCCACCAGCAGAGTGGGGGGCGAGCAGTTCTTC	CATSRVGGEQFF
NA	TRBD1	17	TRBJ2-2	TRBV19	TGTGCCAGTAGTCCCCGTGTGGACAGGGTGAACACCGGGGAGCTGTTTTTT	CASSPRVDRVNTGELFF
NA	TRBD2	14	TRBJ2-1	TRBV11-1	TGTGCCAGCGTACTAGCGGGAGCTGGGAATGAGCAGTTCTTC	CASVLAGAGNEQFF
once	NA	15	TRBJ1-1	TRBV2	TGTGCCAGCAGTGGTAATGGAGGGGCGCGCACTGAAGCTTTCTTT	CASSGNGGARTEAFF
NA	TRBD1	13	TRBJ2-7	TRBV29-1	TGCAGCGTCGGGACAGGGCATTGGGTCGAGCAGTACTTC	CSVGTGHWVEQYF
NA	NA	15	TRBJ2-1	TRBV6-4	TGTGCCAGCAGTGACTCAGGGGGTGGATACAATGAGCAGTTCTTC	CASSDSGGGYNEQFF
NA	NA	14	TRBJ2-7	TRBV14	TGTGCCAGCAGCCACCCGACGATAGGACTAGAGCAGTACTTC	CASSHPTIGLEQYF
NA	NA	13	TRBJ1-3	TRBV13	TGTGCCAGCGGCCTACTCTCTGGAAACACCATATATTTT	CASGLLSGNTIYF
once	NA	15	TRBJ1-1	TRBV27	TGTGCCAGCAGTTTATGGGCAGGCTCTAACACTGAAGCTTTCTTT	CASSLWAGSNTEAFF
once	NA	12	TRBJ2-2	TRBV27	TGTGCCAGCAGAGGGATGACCGGGGAGCTGTTTTTT	CASRGMTGELFF
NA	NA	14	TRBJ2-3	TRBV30	TGTGCCTGGAGCCCAGGGGCTGGCACAGATACGCAGTATTTT	CAWSPGAGTDTQYF
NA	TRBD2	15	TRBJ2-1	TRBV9	TGTGCCAGCAGCCCGGGACTAGCGGGTTACAATGAGCAGTTCTTC	CASSPGLAGYNEQFF
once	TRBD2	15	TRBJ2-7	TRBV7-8	TGTGCCAGCAGCCGCCTTGAGCGGGGTTCCTACGAGCAGTACTTC	CASSRLERGSYEQYF
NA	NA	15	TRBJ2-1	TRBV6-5	TGTGCCAGCAGTTACGGGGAGCCCTCCTACAATGAGCAGTTCTTC	CASSYGEPSYNEQFF
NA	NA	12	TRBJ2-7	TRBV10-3	TGTGCCATCAGAGAGGGGATAAACGAGCAGTACTTC	CAIREGINEQYF
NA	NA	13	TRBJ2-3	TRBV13	TGTGCCAGCATTCGGTGGGAGGCGGATACGCAGTATTTT	CASIRWEADTQYF
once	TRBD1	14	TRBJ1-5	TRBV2	TGTGCCAGCAGGGAGGACAGGGGCAATCAGCCCCAGCATTTT	CASREDRGNQPQHF
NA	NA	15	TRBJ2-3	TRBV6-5	TGTGCCAGCAGCCCACTGCCCCCGAGCACAGATACGCAGTATTTT	CASSPLPPSTDTQYF
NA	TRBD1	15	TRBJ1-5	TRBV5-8	TGTGCCAGCAGTTGGGCAGGGGGGAGCAATCAGCCCCAGCATTTT	CASSWAGGSNQPQHF
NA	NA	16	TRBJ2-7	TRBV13	TGTGCCAGCAGCTCCCGGGGACCCGAGAGCTCCTACGAGCAGTACTTC	CASSSRGPESSYEQYF
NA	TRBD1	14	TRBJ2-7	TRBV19	TGTGCCAGTAGTATACCCGGGACAGTCTACGAGCAGTACTTC	CASSIPGTVYEQYF
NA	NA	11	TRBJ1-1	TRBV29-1	TGCAGCGTTGGGCAGGGTGCTGAAGCTTTCTTT	CSVGQGAEAFF
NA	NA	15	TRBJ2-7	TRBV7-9	TGTGCCAGCAGCTGGGTGGGGGGATCCATTTACGAGCAGTACTTC	CASSWVGGSIYEQYF
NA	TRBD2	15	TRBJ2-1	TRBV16	TGTGCCAGCAGCCACTTGGGACTAGCTGTCTATGAGCAGTTCTTC	CASSHLGLAVYEQFF
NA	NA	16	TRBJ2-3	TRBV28	TGTGCCAGCAGTTTCCCGGACCAGGGTTCCACAGATACGCAGTATTTT	CASSFPDQGSTDTQYF
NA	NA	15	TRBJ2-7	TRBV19	TGTGCCAGTAGTAACGGCCGGGGACCCTTTTACGAGCAGTACTTC	CASSNGRGPFYEQYF
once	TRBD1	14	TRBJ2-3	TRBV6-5	TGTGCCAGCAGGGATGACAGGGTACCAGATACGCAGTATTTT	CASRDDRVPDTQYF
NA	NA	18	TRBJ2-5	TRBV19	TGTGCCAGTAGTATGCGCCATCTACAGCAGGGTTCCTTCGAGACCCAGTACTTC	CASSMRHLQQGSFETQYF
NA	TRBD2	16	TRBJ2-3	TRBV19	TGTGCCAGTAGTCCGTTAGCGGGAGGGAGCACAGATACGCAGTATTTT	CASSPLAGGSTDTQYF